A single sample gave rise to the 26 T cell receptor beta chains below, sequenced in a study of blood T cell repertoires in COVID-19. The protocol was immunoSEQ multiplex PCR, while the TCRdb copy is restricted to in-frame clones and leaves out a portion. In the table there are tens of thousands of clones, 88% of which are singletons. The sequenced sample was peripheral blood. These receptors were collected from a human donor in a cohort sampled during active COVID-19.

The V call is TRBV18, the J call TRBJ1-1; perhaps TRBD1 as D (5 bases). From germline, CDR1 is KGHSH and CDR2 LQKENI. This CDR3 has 11 amino acids. Trimming removed 2 bases at V and 8 bases at J, with 6 bases between. CDR3 nucleotides: TGTGCCAGCTCACCAGGGGGGGAAGCTTTCTTT. Protein product: CASSPGGEAFF.

The chain links TRBV6-5 to TRBJ2-7, with 9 bases identical to TRBD2. V was clipped by 0 bases and J by 4 bases; unmatched bases: 1. Germline CDR1 and CDR2: MNHEY and SVGAGI. This CDR3 contains 14 residues. The CDR3 DNA reads as TGTGCCAGCAGTTACTCGCTAGCGGGGTACGAGCAGTACTTC. This encodes CASSYSLAGYEQYF.

This chain joins TRBV7-9 and TRBJ2-1; 7 nucleotides align to TRBD1. CDR3 length: 15 amino acids. Germline-derived CDR1 and CDR2 are SEHNR and FQNEAQ (reference sequence). Losses at the gene ends were 5 bases for V and 4 bases for J; bases not matched to a gene: 8. CDR3: CASSVRTGPYNEQFF. CDR3 in DNA: TGTGCCAGCAGCGTTAGGACAGGACCGTACAATGAGCAGTTCTTC. The full variable domain, in which reference TRBV7-9 and TRBJ2-1 provide the parts outside the CDR3, is DTGVSQNPRHKITKRGQNVTFRCDPISEHNRLYWYRQTLGQGPEFLTYFQNEAQLEKSRLLSDRFSAERPKGSFSTLEIQRTEQGDSAMYLCASSVRTGPYNEQFFGPGTRLTVL.

This clone appeared a few times. V usage is TRBV6-1 and J usage is TRBJ1-5; D unclear. Trimming pared 2 bases from V and 11 bases from J, leaving 7 bases between. This CDR3 has 11 residues. Germline V CDR1 and CDR2: MNHNS, SASEGT. Here the CDR3 reads CASSEWASQHF. In DNA form, the CDR3 reads TGTGCCAGCAGTGAATGGGCGTCCCAGCATTTT.

The chain links TRBV10-3 to TRBJ2-1; the D gene is possibly TRBD1 (6 bases). Germline V CDR1 and CDR2: ENHRY, SYGVKD. V shed 2 bases and J shed 8 bases, with 16 bases lying between them. The CDR3 contains 15 residues. The CDR3: CAISEPRTVGDEQFF. For the CDR3, the DNA is TGTGCCATCAGTGAGCCGAGGACAGTAGGCGATGAGCAGTTCTTC.

The rearrangement joins TRBV5-6 to TRBJ1-3; D is undetermined. Germline CDR1 SGHDT, CDR2 YYEEEE. V was clipped by 0 bases and J by 2 bases, with 9 bases between them. The CDR3 contains 15 residues. CDR3 bases: TGTGCCAGCAGCTTGGGGCCCAGGACTGGAAACACCATATATTTT. This translates into CASSLGPRTGNTIYF.

The CDR3 protein is CASSQRTGGQNANEQFF. CDR3 in DNA: TGCGCCAGCAGCCAAAGGACAGGGGGACAAAATGCCAATGAGCAGTTCTTC. J is TRBJ2-1 and V is TRBV5-1, with 10 bases that match TRBD1. Losses at the gene ends were 4 bases for V and 6 bases for J; bases not matched to a gene: 13. CDR1 and CDR2 (germline): SGHRS, YFSETQ. The CDR3 has 17 amino acids.

The chain couples TRBV2 to TRBJ2-1, with D possibly TRBD2 on 6 matching bases. V was pared by 7 bases and J by 0 bases, with 16 bases between. The CDR3 length is 16 residues. The V gene's germline CDR1 is SNHLY and CDR2 FYNNEI. CDR3: CASMNSLASSYNEQFF. Written as DNA, the CDR3 is TGTGCCAGCATGAATTCCCTAGCGAGCTCCTACAATGAGCAGTTCTTC.

The genes are TRBV5-1 and TRBJ2-7, with D tentatively TRBD1 (5 bases). Per germline, CDR1 SGHRS and CDR2 YFSETQ. Deletions cut 4 bases from V and 2 bases from J, with 16 bases between. This CDR3 has 15 amino acids. CDR3 sequence: CASSPAQGLTYEQYF. DNA of the CDR3: TGCGCCAGCAGCCCGGCTCAGGGATTAACCTACGAGCAGTACTTC.

The rearrangement joins TRBV7-3 to TRBJ2-3; 9 bases agree with TRBD1. This CDR3 is 15 amino acids long. V was clipped by 4 bases and J by 6 bases; unmatched bases: 8. CDR1 SGHTA and CDR2 FQGTGA come from the germline V gene. CDR3: CASSSSGQGLDTQYF. Written as DNA, the CDR3 is TGTGCCAGCAGCTCCTCCGGACAGGGGTTGGATACGCAGTATTTT.

The chain couples TRBV28 to TRBJ2-7; D remains ambiguous. Germline-derived CDR1 and CDR2 are MDHEN and SYDVKM. The CDR3 is 14 amino acids. Trimming took 10 bases from V and 4 from J, leaving 20 bases between them. As DNA, the CDR3 is TGTGCCATTACCGGCCGCAGGCGCACATACGAGCAGTACTTC. Amino acid sequence: CAITGRRRTYEQYF. Using reference TRBV28 and TRBJ2-7 for the parts outside the CDR3, the full variable domain is DVKVTQSSRYLVKRTGEKVFLECVQDMDHENMFWYRQDPGLGLRLIYFSYDVKMKEKGDIPEGYSVSREKKERFSLILESASTNQTSMYLCAITGRRRTYEQYFGPGTRLTVT.

This clone came up a few times. V and J are TRBV6-2 or TRBV6-3 and TRBJ1-1; no clear D. The CDR3 length is 16 residues. Germline loops: CDR1 MNHEY, CDR2 SVGEGT. Trimming removed 2 bases at V and 3 bases at J, with 16 bases between. The CDR3 DNA follows: TGTGCCAGCAGTTACACCTCCCCGGGGTATGACACTGAAGCTTTCTTT. Residues: CASSYTSPGYDTEAFF.

J is TRBJ1-6 and V is TRBV6-5; 7 bases line up with TRBD1. V dropped 6 bases and J dropped 5; count of bases not matched to a gene: 4. Germline V gene lookup returns CDR1 MNHEY and CDR2 SVGAGI. This CDR3 spans 14 amino acids. The CDR3 protein is CASRSGTDNSPLHF. CDR3 bases: TGTGCCAGCAGATCCGGGACAGATAATTCACCCCTCCACTTT.

This chain connects TRBV5-4 to TRBJ2-7; 9 nucleotides align to TRBD2. This CDR3 is built from 14 residues. Per germline, CDR1 SGHNT and CDR2 YYREEE (reference sequence). The V segment lost 3 bases and the J segment 3 bases; nucleotides outside the gene matches: 4. This CDR3 is CASSSSGTNYEQYF. In DNA, the CDR3 is TGTGCCAGCAGCTCTAGCGGGACGAACTACGAGCAGTACTTC.

This chain uses TRBV4-1 with TRBJ1-1; TRBD1 matches at 7 bases. Germline V gene data show CDR1 as MGHRA and CDR2 as YSYEKL. The trim removed 3 bases at V and 13 bases at J, leaving 11 bases unmatched. CDR3 length equals 13 residues. The CDR3 DNA reads TGCGCCAGCAGCCACTTCGGACAGGACTTTGGTTTCTTT. Translated: CASSHFGQDFGFF.

This clone was seen just once. The chain combines TRBV28 with TRBJ2-7; 8 nucleotides match TRBD1. CDR3 size: 13 residues. V lost 6 bases, J lost 3 bases, and 4 bases stayed unmatched. Germline V gene data show CDR1 as MDHEN and CDR2 as SYDVKM. The CDR3 sequence: CASSLGTGYEQYF. The CDR3 DNA reads as TGTGCCAGCAGCTTGGGGACAGGCTACGAGCAGTACTTC.

This chain joins TRBV6-1 and TRBJ1-5; no clear D. The germline V and J ends were trimmed by 1 base and 11 bases, with 18 bases remaining between them. The CDR3 sequence is 15 residues long. The germline V gene encodes CDR1 MNHNS and CDR2 SASEGT. This CDR3 reads CASSEVISQSVTQHF. The DNA of the CDR3 is TGTGCCAGCAGTGAAGTAATCTCACAGTCCGTCACCCAGCATTTT.

This clone was detected only once. The V and J genes are TRBV6-6 and TRBJ1-5; a weak D match, TRBD1 (6 bases). Deletions cut 7 bases from V and 6 bases from J, with 10 bases between. Germline assignment: CDR1 MNHNY and CDR2 SVGAGI (reference sequence). CDR3 length: 12 residues. The chain's CDR3 is CASNRETQPQHF. As DNA, the CDR3 is TGTGCCAGCAACAGGGAAACTCAGCCCCAGCATTTT.

The chain recombines TRBV12-1 with TRBJ2-5; the D call in the table, TRBD2, was not verified against the DNA. TRBV12-1 is an annotated pseudogene. The CDR3 runs to 16 residues. The CDR3 loop reads CASRSSGGGAFETQYF. The CDR3 DNA is TGTGCCAGCAGGTCCTCCGGCGGGGGGGCGTTTGAGACCCAGTACTTC.

The chain links TRBV27 to TRBJ2-7; perhaps TRBD2 as D (5 bases). Germline loops: CDR1 MNHEY, CDR2 SMNVEV (reference sequence). V was trimmed by 7 bases and J by 4 bases, leaving 14 bases between them. The CDR3 extends over 13 amino acids. CDR3 DNA sequence: TGTGCCAGCAATCGGGCTTCGGGGTACGAGCAGTACTTC. Its translation is CASNRASGYEQYF.

J is TRBJ1-5 and V is TRBV30; 10 nucleotides line up with TRBD1. V gave up 2 bases and J gave up 4 bases; unmatched junction bases: 11. The germline gives CDR1 GTSNPN, CDR2 SVGIG (reference sequence). The CDR3 loop spans 17 amino acids. The CDR3 DNA sequence: TGTGCCTGGAGTATCCGGGGCGGGACAGGGGCTAATCAGCCCCAGCATTTT. Protein product: CAWSIRGGTGANQPQHF.

This clone was recorded only once. The chain recombines TRBV9 with TRBJ2-6, with 8 bases that match TRBD2. J gave up 0 bases and V 6 bases, and 5 bases lay outside the gene matches. Per germline, CDR1 SGDLS and CDR2 YYNGEE. The CDR3 totals 16 residues. CDR3 in DNA: TGTGCCAGCACCCCGGGAGGGAACTCTGGGGCCAACGTCCTGACTTTC. Its translation: CASTPGGNSGANVLTF.

This clone was seen a few times. The V and J genes are TRBV18 and TRBJ2-7, with 8 bases aligning to TRBD2. The V gene end was trimmed by 4 bases and the J gene end by 2 bases; junction bases not matched to a gene: 7. Germline loops: CDR1 KGHSH, CDR2 LQKENI. CDR3 length: 15 residues. The CDR3 region is CASSLASGPPYEQYF. CDR3 nucleotide sequence: TGTGCCAGCTCACTGGCTAGCGGGCCCCCCTACGAGCAGTACTTC. Supplemented by reference TRBV18 and TRBJ2-7, the full variable domain reads NAGVMQNPRHLVRRRGQEARLRCSPMKGHSHVYWYRQLPEEGLKFMVYLQKENIIDESGMPKERFSAEFPKEGPSILRIQQVVRGDSAAYFCASSLASGPPYEQYFGPGTRLTVT.

The rearrangement uses TRBV5-4 and TRBJ1-2, with a possible D match to TRBD1 (5 bases). Germline V CDR1 and CDR2: SGHNT, YYREEE (reference sequence). The CDR3 has 17 residues. V shed 3 bases and J shed 4 bases, with 22 bases lying between them. The DNA for the CDR3 is TGTGCCAGCAGCTATAGGTCCGGGGGGGGATGGAGCTATGGCTACACCTTC. Protein: CASSYRSGGGWSYGYTF.

The chain joins TRBV11-3 to TRBJ2-3, with 9 bases identical to TRBD2. Unmatched junction bases numbered 2, after V lost 3 bases and J lost 4 bases. The CDR3 is made up of 14 amino acids. Germline V CDR1 and CDR2: SGHNT, YENEEA. The CDR3 DNA reads as TGTGCCAGCAGCTTTAGCGGGAGCTCAGATACGCAGTATTTT. Encoded protein: CASSFSGSSDTQYF. Supplemented by reference TRBV11-3 and TRBJ2-3, the full variable domain reads EAGVVQSPRYKIIEKKQPVAFWCNPISGHNTLYWYLQNLGQGPELLIRYENEEAVDDSQLPKDRFSAERLKGVDSTLKIQPAELGDSAVYLCASSFSGSSDTQYFGPGTRLTVL.

The CDR3 DNA follows: TGTGCCAGCAGCTTTAGACTAGCGGGTACCACAGATACGCAGTATTTT. It translates to CASSFRLAGTTDTQYF. The J gene is TRBJ2-3, the V gene TRBV5-4; 10 bases line up with TRBD2. V gave up 2 bases and J gave up 2 bases; unmatched junction bases: 5. Germline assignment: CDR1 SGHNT and CDR2 YYREEE (reference sequence). The CDR3 loop spans 16 amino acids.